These 10 T cell receptor beta chains were sequenced from one sample in a study of OX40 agonist ivuxolimab in advanced cancers. Clones were read by immunoSEQ multiplex PCR, and TCRdb kept only the in-frame ones, dropping some. The table includes approximately 47,000 clones, around nine tenths detected once. This material consisted of CD4+ or CD8+ T cells sorted from blood, taken in a trial of the OX40 agonist ivuxolimab. The receptors were gathered from an adult with an advanced solid tumor such as melanoma, head and neck, liver or kidney cancer.

This chain joins TRBV11-2 and TRBJ2-1; TRBD1 is a possible D gene (6 bases). Germline values: CDR1 SGHAT, CDR2 FQNNGV. Trimming removed 5 bases from V and 7 bases from J, with 9 bases in between. The CDR3 sequence is 12 residues long. The CDR3 spells CASSPQGNEQFF. The CDR3 bases are TGTGCCAGCAGCCCTCAGGGGAATGAGCAGTTCTTC.

The chain uses TRBV19 and TRBJ2-3, with D possibly being TRBD2 (6 bases). The CDR3 is made up of 14 amino acids. Germline V gene data show CDR1 as LNHDA and CDR2 as SQIVND (reference sequence). V lost 11 bases to trimming and J lost 6 bases, with 21 bases between them. The CDR3 protein is CAVKAPQDYDTQYF. The CDR3 DNA sequence: TGTGCCGTCAAGGCCCCACAGGACTACGATACGCAGTATTTT.

J is TRBJ1-1 and V is TRBV7-8; 8 nucleotides match TRBD1. Germline V gives CDR1 SGHVS, CDR2 FQNEAQ. With V trimmed by 5 bases and J by 5 bases, 7 bases remained unmatched. The CDR3 length is 14 residues. The CDR3 here is CASSPGTGGTEAFF. The CDR3 DNA reads as TGTGCCAGCAGCCCTGGGACAGGTGGGACTGAAGCTTTCTTT.

The chain joins TRBV6-1 to TRBJ1-3; D is undetermined. CDR1 is MNHNS and CDR2 is SASEGT in the germline V gene. V shed 2 bases and J shed 3 bases, with 5 bases lying between them. This CDR3 comprises 13 residues. The CDR3 sequence is CASSEWVGNTIYF. Here the CDR3 DNA reads TGTGCCAGCAGTGAATGGGTTGGAAACACCATATATTTT.

The chain couples TRBV28 to TRBJ1-5; no firm D call. The CDR3 runs 15 residues. The ends were cut back, 4 bases at V and 0 bases at J, with 10 bases in the middle. Germline V gives CDR1 MDHEN, CDR2 SYDVKM. The DNA for the CDR3 is TGTGCCAGCAGTTCGGCAGTCGTTAGCAATCAGCCCCAGCATTTT. Translating it yields CASSSAVVSNQPQHF.

The gene calls are TRBV28 and TRBJ2-5; 7 positions agree with TRBD2. The junction had 16 bases not matched to a gene; V was cut back by 10 bases and J by 2 bases. Looked up from germline, CDR1 is MDHEN and CDR2 is SYDVKM. The CDR3 is 16 residues long. CDR3 in amino acids: CAILKIAGGGQETQYF. The CDR3, as DNA: TGTGCCATCTTGAAGATAGCGGGTGGGGGACAAGAGACCCAGTACTTC.

V usage is TRBV29-1 and J usage is TRBJ2-1; TRBD1 might be the D (5 bases). Germline V gives CDR1 SQVTM, CDR2 ANQGSEA. This CDR3 has 16 residues. V was trimmed by 0 bases and J by 0 bases, leaving 12 bases between them. CDR3: CSVEDEQETSYNEQFF. In nucleotides, the CDR3 is TGCAGCGTTGAAGACGAACAGGAAACCTCCTACAATGAGCAGTTCTTC.

The chain couples TRBV19 to TRBJ1-1; 7 positions match TRBD1. Germline CDR1 and CDR2: LNHDA and SQIVND (reference sequence). This CDR3 has 14 residues. Trimming at V came to 7 bases and at J to 0 bases, leaving 5 bases not matched to a gene. The CDR3 region has the DNA TGTGCCAGTAAGACAGGGAGCATGAACACTGAAGCTTTCTTT. This gives the protein CASKTGSMNTEAFF.

J is TRBJ2-2 and V is TRBV6-5, with D perhaps TRBD1 (5 bases). The V end was cut by 7 bases, the J end by 6 bases, with 12 bases between. The CDR3 spans 13 residues. Germline CDR1 is MNHEY and CDR2 is SVGAGI. The CDR3 spells CASTDSAPGELFF. The CDR3 DNA follows: TGTGCCAGCACCGACAGTGCCCCCGGGGAGCTGTTTTTT.

This clone was detected only once. V and J are TRBV5-1 and TRBJ2-1; 8 bases fit TRBD1. Germline V gene lookup returns CDR1 SGHRS and CDR2 YFSETQ. V lost 4 bases, J lost 12 bases, and 3 bases stayed unmatched. CDR3 length: 11 residues. The CDR3 reads CASSTGTGQFF. The CDR3 DNA reads as TGCGCCAGCAGCACCGGGACAGGGCAGTTCTTC.